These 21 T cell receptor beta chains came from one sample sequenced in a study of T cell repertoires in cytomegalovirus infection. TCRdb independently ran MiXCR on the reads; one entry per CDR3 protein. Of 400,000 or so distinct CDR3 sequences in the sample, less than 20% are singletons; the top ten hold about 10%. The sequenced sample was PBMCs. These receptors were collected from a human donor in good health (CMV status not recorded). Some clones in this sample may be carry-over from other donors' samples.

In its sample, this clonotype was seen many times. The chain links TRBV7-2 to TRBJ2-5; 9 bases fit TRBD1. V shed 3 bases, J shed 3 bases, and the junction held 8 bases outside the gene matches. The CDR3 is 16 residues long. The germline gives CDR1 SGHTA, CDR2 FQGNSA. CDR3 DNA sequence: TGTGCCAGCAGCTTCCTACCGGGACAGGGAAAAGAGACCCAGTACTTC. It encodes CASSFLPGQGKETQYF.

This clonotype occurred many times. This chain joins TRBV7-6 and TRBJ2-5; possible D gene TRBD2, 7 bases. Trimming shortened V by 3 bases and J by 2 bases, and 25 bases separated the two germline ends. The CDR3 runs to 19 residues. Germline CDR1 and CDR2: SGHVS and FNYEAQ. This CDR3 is CASSLGTPGLRKPQETQYF. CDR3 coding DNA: TGTGCCAGCAGCTTGGGGACACCGGGACTAAGAAAACCGCAAGAGACCCAGTACTTC.

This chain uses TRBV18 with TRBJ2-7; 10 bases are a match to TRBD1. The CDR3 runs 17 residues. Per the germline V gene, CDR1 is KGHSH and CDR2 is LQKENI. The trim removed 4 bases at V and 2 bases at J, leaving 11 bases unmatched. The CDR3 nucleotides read TGTGCCAGCTCACGCAGGGGACAGGGGCTCGGGGCCTACGAGCAGTACTTC. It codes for CASSRRGQGLGAYEQYF. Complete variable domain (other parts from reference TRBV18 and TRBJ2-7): NAGVMQNPRHLVRRRGQEARLRCSPMKGHSHVYWYRQLPEEGLKFMVYLQKENIIDESGMPKERFSAEFPKEGPSILRIQQVVRGDSAAYFCASSRRGQGLGAYEQYFGPGTRLTVT.

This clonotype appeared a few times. The CDR3 is CASSQDYDGGASSTDTQYF. In DNA form, the CDR3 reads TGCGCCAGCAGCCAAGATTACGATGGCGGGGCCTCGAGCACAGATACGCAGTATTTT. The J gene is TRBJ2-3, the V gene TRBV4-3, with D possibly being TRBD2 (6 bases). The CDR3 loop spans 19 amino acids. Trimming took off 0 bases at V and 0 bases at J, with 19 bases between the two ends. Germline V lookup: CDR1 LGHNA, CDR2 YSLEER.

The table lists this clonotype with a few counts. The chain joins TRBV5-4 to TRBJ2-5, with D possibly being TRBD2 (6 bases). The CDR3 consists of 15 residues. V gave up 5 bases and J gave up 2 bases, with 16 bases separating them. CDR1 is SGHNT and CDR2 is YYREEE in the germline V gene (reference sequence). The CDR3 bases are TGTGCCAGCAGGCCTCCGGGGGTCCCGCAAGAGACCCAGTACTTC. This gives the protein CASRPPGVPQETQYF.

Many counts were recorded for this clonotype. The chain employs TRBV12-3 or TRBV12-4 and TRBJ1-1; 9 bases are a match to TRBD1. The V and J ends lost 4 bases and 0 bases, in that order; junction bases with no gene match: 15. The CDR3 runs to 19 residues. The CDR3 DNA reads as TGTGCCAGCAGTTGGAGTCTCCCCGGGACAGGGACTGTGAACACTGAAGCTTTCTTT. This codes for CASSWSLPGTGTVNTEAFF.

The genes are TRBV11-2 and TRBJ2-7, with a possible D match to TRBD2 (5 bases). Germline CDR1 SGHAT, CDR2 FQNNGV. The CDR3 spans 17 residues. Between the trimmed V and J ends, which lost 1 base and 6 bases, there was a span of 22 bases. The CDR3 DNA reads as TGTGCCAGCAGCTTAGGGAACTGGAGAGGGTCTTTAGGCGAGCAGTACTTC. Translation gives CASSLGNWRGSLGEQYF.

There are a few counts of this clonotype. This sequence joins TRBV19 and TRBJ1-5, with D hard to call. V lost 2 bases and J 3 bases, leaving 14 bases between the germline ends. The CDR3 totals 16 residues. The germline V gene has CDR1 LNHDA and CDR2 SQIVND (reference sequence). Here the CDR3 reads CASSIFPFLLNQPQHF. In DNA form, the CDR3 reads TGTGCCAGTAGTATATTTCCCTTTTTACTCAATCAGCCCCAGCATTTT.

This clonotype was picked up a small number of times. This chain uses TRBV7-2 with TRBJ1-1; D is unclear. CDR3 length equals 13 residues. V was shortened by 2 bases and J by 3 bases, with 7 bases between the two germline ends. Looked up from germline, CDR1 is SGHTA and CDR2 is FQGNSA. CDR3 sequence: CASSLFADTEAFF. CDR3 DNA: TGTGCCAGCAGCTTATTCGCCGACACTGAAGCTTTCTTT.

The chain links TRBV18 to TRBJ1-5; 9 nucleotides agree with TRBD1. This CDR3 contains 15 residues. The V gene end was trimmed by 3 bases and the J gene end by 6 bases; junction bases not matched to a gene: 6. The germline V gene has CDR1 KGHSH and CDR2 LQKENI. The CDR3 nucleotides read TGTGCCAGCTCACCCAACAGGGGGCGAGGTCAGCCCCAGCATTTT. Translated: CASSPNRGRGQPQHF.

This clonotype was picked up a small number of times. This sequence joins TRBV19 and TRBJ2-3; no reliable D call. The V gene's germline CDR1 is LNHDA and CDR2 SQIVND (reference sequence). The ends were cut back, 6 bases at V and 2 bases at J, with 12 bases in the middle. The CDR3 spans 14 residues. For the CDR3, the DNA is TGTGCCAGTAGCCTCTTTGGAGCCACAGATACGCAGTATTTT. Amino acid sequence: CASSLFGATDTQYF.

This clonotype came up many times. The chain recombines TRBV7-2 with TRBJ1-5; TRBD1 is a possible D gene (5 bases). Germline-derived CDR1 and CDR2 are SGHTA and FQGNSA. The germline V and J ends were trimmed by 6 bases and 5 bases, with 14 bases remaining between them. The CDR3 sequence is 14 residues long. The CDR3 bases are TGTGCCAGCAGTTACAAATTCAGGGATCAGCCCCAGCATTTT. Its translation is CASSYKFRDQPQHF.

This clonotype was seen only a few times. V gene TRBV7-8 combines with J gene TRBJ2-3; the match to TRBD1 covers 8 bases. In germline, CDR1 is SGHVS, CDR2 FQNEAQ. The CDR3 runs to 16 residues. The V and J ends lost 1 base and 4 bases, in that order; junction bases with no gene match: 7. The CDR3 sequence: CASSLVTQGASDTQYF. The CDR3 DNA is TGTGCCAGCAGCTTAGTCACCCAGGGGGCATCAGATACGCAGTATTTT.

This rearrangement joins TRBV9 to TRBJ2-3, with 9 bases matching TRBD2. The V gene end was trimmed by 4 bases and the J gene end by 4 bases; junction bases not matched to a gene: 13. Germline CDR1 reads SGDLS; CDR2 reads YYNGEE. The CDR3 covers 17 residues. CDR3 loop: CASSPRTASGTPDTQYF. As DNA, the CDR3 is TGTGCCAGCAGCCCCCGGACCGCTAGCGGGACACCAGATACGCAGTATTTT.

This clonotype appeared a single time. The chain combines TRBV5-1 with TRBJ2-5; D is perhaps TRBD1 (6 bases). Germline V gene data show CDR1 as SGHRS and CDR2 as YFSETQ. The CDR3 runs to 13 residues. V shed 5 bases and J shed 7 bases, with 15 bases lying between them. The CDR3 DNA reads TGCGCCAGCAGGTTACAGGGATCAGCGACCCAGTACTTC. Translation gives CASRLQGSATQYF.

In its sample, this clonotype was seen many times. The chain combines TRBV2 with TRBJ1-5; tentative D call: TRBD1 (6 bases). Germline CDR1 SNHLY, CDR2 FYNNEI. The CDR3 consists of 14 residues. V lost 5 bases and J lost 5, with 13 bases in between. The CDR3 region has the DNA TGTGCCAGCAGTCTCGAATCAGGGGATCAGCCCCAGCATTTT. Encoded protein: CASSLESGDQPQHF.

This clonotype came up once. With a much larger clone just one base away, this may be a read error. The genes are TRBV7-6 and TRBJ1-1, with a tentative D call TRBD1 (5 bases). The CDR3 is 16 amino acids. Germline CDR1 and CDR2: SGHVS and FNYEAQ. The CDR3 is CASSLRPGRSGAEVFF. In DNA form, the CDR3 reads TGTGCCAGCAGCTTAAGACCGGGGCGTTCGGGCGCTGAAGTTTTCTTT.

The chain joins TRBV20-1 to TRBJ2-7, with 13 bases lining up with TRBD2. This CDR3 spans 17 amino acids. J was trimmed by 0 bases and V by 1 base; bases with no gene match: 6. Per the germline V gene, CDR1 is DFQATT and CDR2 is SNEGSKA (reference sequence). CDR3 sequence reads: CSARVTGLAGYSYEQYF. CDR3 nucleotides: TGCAGTGCTAGAGTCACGGGACTAGCGGGATACTCCTACGAGCAGTACTTC.

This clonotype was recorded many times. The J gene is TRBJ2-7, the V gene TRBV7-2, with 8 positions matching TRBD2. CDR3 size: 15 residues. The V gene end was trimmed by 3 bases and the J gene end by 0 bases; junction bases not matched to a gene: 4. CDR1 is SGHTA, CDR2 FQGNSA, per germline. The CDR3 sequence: CASSLGLGSSYEQYF. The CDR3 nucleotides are TGTGCCAGCAGCTTGGGACTAGGGAGCTCCTACGAGCAGTACTTC.

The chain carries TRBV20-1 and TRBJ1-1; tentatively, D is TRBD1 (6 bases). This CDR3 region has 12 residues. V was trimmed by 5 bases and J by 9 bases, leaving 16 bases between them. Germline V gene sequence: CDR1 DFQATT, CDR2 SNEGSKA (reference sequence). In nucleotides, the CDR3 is TGCAGTGCTCCTAAAGGCCAGGGGCAAGCTTTCTTT. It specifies CSAPKGQGQAFF.

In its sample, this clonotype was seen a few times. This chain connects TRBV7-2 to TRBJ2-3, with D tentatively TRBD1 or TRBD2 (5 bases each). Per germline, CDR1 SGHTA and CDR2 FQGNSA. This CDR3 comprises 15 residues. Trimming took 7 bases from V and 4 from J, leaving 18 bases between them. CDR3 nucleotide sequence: TGTGCCAGCACCGCTCTCCTAGCAGGGTCAGATACGCAGTATTTT. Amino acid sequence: CASTALLAGSDTQYF.